Listed below are T cell receptor beta chains from one sample, sequenced in a study of shared clonotypes between healthy human individuals. Sequencing was performed with immunoSEQ multiplex PCR; in TCRdb, only in-frame clones are kept and a portion is missing. In the table there are fewer than 2.5 million clones, over 85% of which are singletons. Specimen: naive CD4+ T cells from PBMCs. Receptors originate from a man between 18 and 29 years old in good health. Some clones in this sample may be carry-over from other donors' samples. Each CDR3 is given with its conserved first and last residue. The D gene is left open where the match is weak. Size values are once, few and many counts, or a class for expanded clones, and some rows have none.

v_gene: TRBV5-1
j_gene: TRBJ2-3
d_gene: -
abundance: -
CDR3aa: CASSPTYSWDTQYF
CDR3nt: TGCGCCAGCAGCCCCACATACTCTTGGGATACGCAGTATTTT

v_gene: TRBV27
j_gene: TRBJ2-3
d_gene: TRBD2
abundance: -
CDR3aa: CASSGLGAGSTDTQYF
CDR3nt: TGTGCCAGCAGTGGACTCGGAGCGGGAAGCACAGATACGCAGTATTTT

v_gene: TRBV30
j_gene: TRBJ2-5
d_gene: -
abundance: -
CDR3aa: CACTHLPIETQYF
CDR3nt: TGTGCCTGCACTCATCTGCCCATTGAGACCCAGTACTTC

v_gene: TRBV28
j_gene: TRBJ2-7
d_gene: TRBD2
abundance: -
CDR3aa: CASSPAGTSDYEQYF
CDR3nt: TGTGCCAGCAGCCCAGCGGGGACTAGCGACTACGAGCAGTACTTC

v_gene: TRBV5-1
j_gene: TRBJ1-3
d_gene: -
abundance: -
CDR3aa: CASTDGGPGNTIYF
CDR3nt: TGCGCCAGCACCGATGGGGGGCCGGGAAACACCATATATTTT

v_gene: TRBV6-7
j_gene: TRBJ1-1
d_gene: -
abundance: -
CDR3aa: CASSAIQGNTEAFF
CDR3nt: TGTGCCAGCAGTGCAATTCAGGGGAACACTGAAGCTTTCTTT

v_gene: TRBV11-2
j_gene: TRBJ2-1
d_gene: -
abundance: -
CDR3aa: CASSLVRYPEANEQFF
CDR3nt: TGTGCCAGCAGCTTAGTACGATACCCGGAAGCCAATGAGCAGTTCTTC

v_gene: TRBV7-2
j_gene: TRBJ2-1
d_gene: -
abundance: -
CDR3aa: CASSPLGPYNEQFF
CDR3nt: TGTGCCAGCAGCCCCCTTGGGCCTTACAATGAGCAGTTCTTC

v_gene: TRBV6-5
j_gene: TRBJ2-7
d_gene: -
abundance: -
CDR3aa: CASSYSSAYPYEQYF
CDR3nt: TGTGCCAGCAGTTACTCGTCAGCCTACCCCTACGAGCAGTACTTC

v_gene: TRBV7-8
j_gene: TRBJ2-5
d_gene: TRBD2
abundance: -
CDR3aa: CASSLIGLAGRQETQYF
CDR3nt: TGTGCCAGCAGCTTAATTGGGCTAGCGGGAAGGCAAGAGACCCAGTACTTC

v_gene: TRBV28
j_gene: TRBJ1-2
d_gene: -
abundance: once
CDR3aa: CASSLGQVRYGYTF
CDR3nt: TGTGCCAGCAGTTTGGGTCAAGTGCGCTATGGCTACACCTTC

v_gene: TRBV15
j_gene: TRBJ1-3
d_gene: -
abundance: once
CDR3aa: CATSRGGTGRNTIYF
CDR3nt: TGTGCCACCAGCAGAGGCGGGACCGGAAGAAACACCATATATTTT

v_gene: TRBV28
j_gene: TRBJ2-7
d_gene: TRBD2
abundance: -
CDR3aa: CASSLWVTAGGRDEQYF
CDR3nt: TGTGCCAGCAGTCTGTGGGTCACAGCGGGAGGGAGAGACGAGCAGTACTTC

v_gene: TRBV7-9
j_gene: TRBJ2-6
d_gene: TRBD1
abundance: -
CDR3aa: CASSPRQGLRSSGANVLTF
CDR3nt: TGTGCCAGCAGCCCGAGACAGGGATTACGATCCTCTGGGGCCAACGTCCTGACTTTC

v_gene: TRBV10-3
j_gene: TRBJ1-1
d_gene: -
abundance: -
CDR3aa: CAIRGGGQVLMNTEAFF
CDR3nt: TGTGCCATCAGGGGGGGCGGCCAGGTCCTCATGAACACTGAAGCTTTCTTT

v_gene: TRBV10-3
j_gene: TRBJ2-5
d_gene: -
abundance: -
CDR3aa: CAIRLGVQETQYF
CDR3nt: TGTGCCATCAGATTAGGAGTCCAAGAGACCCAGTACTTC

v_gene: TRBV7-8
j_gene: TRBJ2-2
d_gene: -
abundance: -
CDR3aa: CASSWSIAGELFF
CDR3nt: TGTGCCAGCAGCTGGTCCATAGCCGGGGAGCTGTTTTTT

v_gene: TRBV5-1
j_gene: TRBJ1-6
d_gene: -
abundance: -
CDR3aa: CASSLGTAREAPLHF
CDR3nt: TGCGCCAGCAGCCTTGGGACGGCGAGGGAGGCACCCCTCCACTTT

v_gene: TRBV7-2
j_gene: TRBJ2-5
d_gene: TRBD2
abundance: -
CDR3aa: CASSSTSGIETQYF
CDR3nt: TGTGCCAGCAGCAGCACTAGCGGGATTGAGACCCAGTACTTC

v_gene: TRBV6-5
j_gene: TRBJ2-2
d_gene: -
abundance: -
CDR3aa: CASSSPTGRTGELFF
CDR3nt: TGTGCCAGCAGTTCCCCCACCGGGAGAACCGGGGAGCTGTTTTTT

v_gene: TRBV29-1
j_gene: TRBJ2-7
d_gene: TRBD2
abundance: -
CDR3aa: CSVEAGGYEQYF
CDR3nt: TGCAGCGTTGAAGCGGGAGGCTACGAGCAGTACTTC

v_gene: TRBV5-1
j_gene: TRBJ1-2
d_gene: TRBD1
abundance: -
CDR3aa: CASSSHTGVFGYTF
CDR3nt: TGCGCCAGCAGCTCACACACAGGGGTTTTCGGCTACACCTTC

v_gene: TRBV6-6
j_gene: TRBJ1-4
d_gene: -
abundance: -
CDR3aa: CASTADGTNEKLFF
CDR3nt: TGTGCCAGCACCGCGGACGGAACTAATGAAAAACTGTTTTTT

v_gene: TRBV5-1
j_gene: TRBJ2-7
d_gene: TRBD2
abundance: -
CDR3aa: CASRSLAGGGEQYF
CDR3nt: TGCGCCAGCAGGTCCCTAGCGGGAGGAGGCGAGCAGTACTTC

v_gene: TRBV5-1
j_gene: TRBJ1-2
d_gene: -
abundance: -
CDR3aa: CASSPGYGNYGYTF
CDR3nt: TGCGCCAGCTCTCCCGGTTACGGAAACTATGGCTACACCTTC

v_gene: TRBV5-1
j_gene: TRBJ2-2
d_gene: -
abundance: once
CDR3aa: CASSPLQGNTGELFF
CDR3nt: TGCGCCAGCAGCCCACTACAGGGGAACACCGGGGAGCTGTTTTTT

v_gene: TRBV2
j_gene: TRBJ1-5
d_gene: TRBD1
abundance: once
CDR3aa: CASTGQGTLGQPQHF
CDR3nt: TGTGCCAGCACGGGACAGGGGACTTTAGGTCAGCCCCAGCATTTT

v_gene: TRBV2
j_gene: TRBJ1-2
d_gene: TRBD1
abundance: -
CDR3aa: CASTQIQTGKNGYTF
CDR3nt: TGTGCCAGCACCCAAATTCAGACAGGGAAAAATGGCTACACCTTC

v_gene: TRBV28
j_gene: TRBJ2-7
d_gene: TRBD2
abundance: -
CDR3aa: CASTLGLAGGSYEQYF
CDR3nt: TGTGCCAGCACGCTTGGGCTAGCGGGAGGATCCTACGAGCAGTACTTC

v_gene: TRBV7-9
j_gene: TRBJ2-7
d_gene: TRBD1
abundance: -
CDR3aa: CASSFGTGDEQYF
CDR3nt: TGTGCCAGCAGCTTCGGGACAGGGGACGAGCAGTACTTC

v_gene: TRBV4-2
j_gene: TRBJ1-6
d_gene: -
abundance: -
CDR3aa: CASSQVGTRGYSPLHF
CDR3nt: TGTGCCAGCAGCCAAGTAGGGACTAGAGGATATTCACCCCTCCACTTT

v_gene: TRBV11-2
j_gene: TRBJ2-1
d_gene: TRBD2
abundance: -
CDR3aa: CASRTRPGLAGFEQFF
CDR3nt: TGTGCCAGCAGAACCCGCCCGGGACTAGCGGGATTTGAGCAGTTCTTC

v_gene: TRBV6-5
j_gene: TRBJ1-2
d_gene: -
abundance: -
CDR3aa: CASSYFDLGGRNGYTF
CDR3nt: TGTGCCAGCAGTTACTTCGACTTGGGGGGGAGGAATGGCTACACCTTC

v_gene: TRBV7-3
j_gene: TRBJ2-3
d_gene: TRBD2
abundance: -
CDR3aa: CASSGGTSARTDTQYF
CDR3nt: TGTGCCAGCAGCGGCGGGACTAGCGCCCGCACAGATACGCAGTATTTT

v_gene: TRBV28
j_gene: TRBJ2-7
d_gene: TRBD1
abundance: -
CDR3aa: CASSHRQGRNNEQYF
CDR3nt: TGTGCCAGCAGTCACCGACAGGGAAGGAACAACGAGCAGTACTTC

v_gene: TRBV9
j_gene: TRBJ2-5
d_gene: -
abundance: -
CDR3aa: CASSFQDETQYF
CDR3nt: TGTGCCAGCAGCTTCCAGGATGAGACCCAGTACTTC

v_gene: TRBV30
j_gene: TRBJ1-5
d_gene: -
abundance: -
CDR3aa: CAPLRGRSNQPQHF
CDR3nt: TGTGCCCCCCTAAGAGGCCGTAGCAATCAGCCCCAGCATTTT

v_gene: TRBV5-1
j_gene: TRBJ1-4
d_gene: TRBD1
abundance: -
CDR3aa: CASSLQGGYATNEKLFF
CDR3nt: TGCGCCAGCAGCTTGCAGGGGGGCTATGCAACTAATGAAAAACTGTTTTTT

v_gene: TRBV28
j_gene: TRBJ2-2
d_gene: -
abundance: -
CDR3aa: CASSLPAAGVTGELFF
CDR3nt: TGTGCCAGCAGTTTGCCTGCGGCAGGCGTCACCGGGGAGCTGTTTTTT

v_gene: TRBV5-1
j_gene: TRBJ2-1
d_gene: TRBD2
abundance: -
CDR3aa: CASSTGTSGNEQFF
CDR3nt: TGCGCCAGCAGCACGGGGACTAGCGGCAATGAGCAGTTCTTC

v_gene: TRBV6-1
j_gene: TRBJ2-7
d_gene: TRBD1
abundance: -
CDR3aa: CASSEPDRASSYEQYF
CDR3nt: TGTGCCAGCAGTGAACCTGACAGGGCAAGCTCCTACGAGCAGTACTTC

v_gene: TRBV2
j_gene: TRBJ2-5
d_gene: -
abundance: -
CDR3aa: CASSEKVRGTQYF
CDR3nt: TGTGCCAGCAGTGAAAAGGTCAGGGGGACCCAGTACTTC

v_gene: TRBV25-1
j_gene: TRBJ2-7
d_gene: -
abundance: -
CDR3aa: CASSGSGYEQYF
CDR3nt: TGTGCCAGCAGCGGGAGTGGCTACGAGCAGTACTTC

v_gene: TRBV7-2
j_gene: TRBJ2-5
d_gene: -
abundance: -
CDR3aa: CASSKSGQKETQYF
CDR3nt: TGTGCCAGCAGCAAATCCGGACAGAAAGAGACCCAGTACTTC

v_gene: TRBV25-1
j_gene: TRBJ2-5
d_gene: -
abundance: -
CDR3aa: CASKNPSRDQQETQYF
CDR3nt: TGTGCCAGCAAAAACCCGTCTCGGGACCAGCAAGAGACCCAGTACTTC

v_gene: TRBV11-2
j_gene: TRBJ2-3
d_gene: -
abundance: -
CDR3aa: CASSLPIWGSTDTQYF
CDR3nt: TGTGCCAGCAGCTTACCCATCTGGGGGAGCACAGATACGCAGTATTTT